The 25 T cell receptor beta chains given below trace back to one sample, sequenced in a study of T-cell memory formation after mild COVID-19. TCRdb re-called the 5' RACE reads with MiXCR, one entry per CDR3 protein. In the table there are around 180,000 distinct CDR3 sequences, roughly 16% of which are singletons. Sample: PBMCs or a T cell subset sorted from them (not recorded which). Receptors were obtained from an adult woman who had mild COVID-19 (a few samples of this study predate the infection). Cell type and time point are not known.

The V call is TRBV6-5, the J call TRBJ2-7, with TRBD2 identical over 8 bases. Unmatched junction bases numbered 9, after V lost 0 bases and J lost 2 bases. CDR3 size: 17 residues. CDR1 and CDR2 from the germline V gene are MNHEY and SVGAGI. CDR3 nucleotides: TGTGCCAGCAGTTACTCGATGACGGGGGGGGCCGCCTACGAGCAGTACTTC. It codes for CASSYSMTGGAAYEQYF.

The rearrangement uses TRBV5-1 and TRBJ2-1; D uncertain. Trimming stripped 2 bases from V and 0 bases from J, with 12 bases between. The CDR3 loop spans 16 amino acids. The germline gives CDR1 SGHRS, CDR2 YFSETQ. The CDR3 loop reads CASSLTGGPSYNEQFF. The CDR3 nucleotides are TGCGCCAGCAGCTTAACGGGCGGCCCCTCCTACAATGAGCAGTTCTTC.

This chain's CDR3 is CASTPWGAMNTEAFF. Written as DNA, the CDR3 is TGTGCCAGCACCCCTTGGGGGGCCATGAACACTGAAGCTTTCTTT. The J gene is TRBJ1-1, the V gene TRBV27; TRBD1 is a possible D gene (6 bases). V was shortened by 7 bases and J by 0 bases, with 15 bases between the two germline ends. Germline CDR1 MNHEY, CDR2 SMNVEV (reference sequence). The CDR3 loop spans 15 amino acids.

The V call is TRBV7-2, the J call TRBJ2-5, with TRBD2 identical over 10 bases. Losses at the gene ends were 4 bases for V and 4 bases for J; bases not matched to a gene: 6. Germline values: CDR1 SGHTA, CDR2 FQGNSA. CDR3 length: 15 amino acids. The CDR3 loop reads CASSYSGRARETQYF. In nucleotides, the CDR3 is TGTGCCAGCAGCTACAGCGGGAGGGCCAGAGAGACCCAGTACTTC.

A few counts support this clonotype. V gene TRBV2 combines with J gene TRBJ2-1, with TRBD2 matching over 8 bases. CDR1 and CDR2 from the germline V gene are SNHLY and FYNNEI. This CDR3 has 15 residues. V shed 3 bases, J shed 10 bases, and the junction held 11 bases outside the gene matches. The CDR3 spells CASSDKSGGRREQFF. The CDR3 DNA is TGTGCCAGCAGTGACAAGTCGGGAGGGAGGCGCGAGCAGTTCTTC.

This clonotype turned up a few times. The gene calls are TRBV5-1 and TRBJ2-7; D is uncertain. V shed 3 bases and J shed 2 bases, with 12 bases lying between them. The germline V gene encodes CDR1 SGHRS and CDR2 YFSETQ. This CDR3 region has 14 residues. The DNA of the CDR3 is TGCGCCAGCAGCTACAAGGGTGCCCCCTACGAGCAGTACTTC. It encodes CASSYKGAPYEQYF.

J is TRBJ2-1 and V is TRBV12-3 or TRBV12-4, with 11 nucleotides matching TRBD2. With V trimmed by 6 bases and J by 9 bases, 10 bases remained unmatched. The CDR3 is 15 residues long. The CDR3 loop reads CASSPVAGGPSEQFF. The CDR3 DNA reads TGTGCCAGCAGCCCCGTAGCGGGAGGGCCGAGTGAGCAGTTCTTC.

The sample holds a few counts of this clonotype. The CDR3 protein is CSAISRGGSSYNEQFF. CDR3 DNA: TGCAGTGCTATCTCAAGGGGGGGAAGCTCCTACAATGAGCAGTTCTTC. The V gene is TRBV20-1, the J gene TRBJ2-1, with D perhaps matching TRBD2 (7 bases). Trimming shortened V by 4 bases and J by 0 bases, and 16 bases separated the two germline ends. The CDR3 has 16 amino acids. Germline CDR1 and CDR2: DFQATT and SNEGSKA (reference sequence).

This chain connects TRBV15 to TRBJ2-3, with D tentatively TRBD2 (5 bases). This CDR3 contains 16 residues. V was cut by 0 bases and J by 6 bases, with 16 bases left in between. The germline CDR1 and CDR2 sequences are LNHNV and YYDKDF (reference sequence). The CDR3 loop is CATSREWAVSVDTQYF. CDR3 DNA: TGTGCCACCAGCAGAGAATGGGCAGTTAGCGTGGATACGCAGTATTTT.

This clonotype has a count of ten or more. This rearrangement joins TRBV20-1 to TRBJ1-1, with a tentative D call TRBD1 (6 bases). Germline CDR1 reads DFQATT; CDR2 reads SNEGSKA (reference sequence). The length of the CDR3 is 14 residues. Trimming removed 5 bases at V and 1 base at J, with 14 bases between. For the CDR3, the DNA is TGCAGTGCTGCCCCGGGGGCGGGGAACACTGAAGCTTTCTTT. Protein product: CSAAPGAGNTEAFF.

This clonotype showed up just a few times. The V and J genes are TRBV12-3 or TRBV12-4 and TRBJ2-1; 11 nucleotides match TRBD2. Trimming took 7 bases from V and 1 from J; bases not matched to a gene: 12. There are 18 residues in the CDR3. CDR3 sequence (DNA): TGTGCCAGCAAGCCCCGTCTAGCGGGAGGTTGGTCCTACAATGAGCAGTTCTTC. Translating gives CASKPRLAGGWSYNEQFF.

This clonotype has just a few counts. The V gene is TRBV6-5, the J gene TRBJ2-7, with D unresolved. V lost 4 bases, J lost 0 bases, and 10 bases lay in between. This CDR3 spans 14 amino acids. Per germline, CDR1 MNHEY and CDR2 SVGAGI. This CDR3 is CASSSPTRSYEQYF. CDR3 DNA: TGTGCCAGCAGTTCCCCGACACGCTCCTACGAGCAGTACTTC.

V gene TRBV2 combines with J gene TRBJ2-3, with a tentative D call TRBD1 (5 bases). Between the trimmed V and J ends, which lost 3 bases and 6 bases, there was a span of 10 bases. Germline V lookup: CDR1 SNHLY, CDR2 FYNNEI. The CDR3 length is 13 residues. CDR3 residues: CASSDLGRDTQYF. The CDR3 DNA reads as TGTGCCAGCAGTGACTTGGGGCGCGATACGCAGTATTTT. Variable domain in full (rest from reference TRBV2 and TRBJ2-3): EPEVTQTPSHQVTQMGQEVILRCVPISNHLYFYWYRQILGQKVEFLVSFYNNEISEKSEIFDDQFSVERPDGSNFTLKIRSTKLEDSAMYFCASSDLGRDTQYFGPGTRLTVL.

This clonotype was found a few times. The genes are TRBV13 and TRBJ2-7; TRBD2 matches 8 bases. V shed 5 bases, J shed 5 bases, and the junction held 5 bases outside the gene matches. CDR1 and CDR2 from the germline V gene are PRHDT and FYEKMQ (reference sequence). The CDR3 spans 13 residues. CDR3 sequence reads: CASSPGGLHEQYF. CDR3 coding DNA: TGTGCCAGCAGCCCGGGGGGGCTTCACGAGCAGTACTTC.

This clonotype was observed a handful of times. Here the CDR3 DNA reads TGCGCCAGCTACCCACAGGGGGCGAGCACAGATACGCAGTATTTT. This codes for CASYPQGASTDTQYF. J is TRBJ2-3 and V is TRBV5-1; 9 nucleotides align to TRBD1. In germline, CDR1 is SGHRS, CDR2 YFSETQ. The CDR3 spans 15 residues. V dropped 7 bases and J dropped 0; count of bases not matched to a gene: 6.

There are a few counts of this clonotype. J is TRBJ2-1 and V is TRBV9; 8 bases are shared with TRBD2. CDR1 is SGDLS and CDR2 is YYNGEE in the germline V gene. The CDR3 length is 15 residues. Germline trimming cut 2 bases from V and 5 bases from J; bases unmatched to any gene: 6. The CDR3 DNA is TGTGCCAGCAGCGTGTTAGCGGGGCTAAACAATGAGCAGTTCTTC. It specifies CASSVLAGLNNEQFF.

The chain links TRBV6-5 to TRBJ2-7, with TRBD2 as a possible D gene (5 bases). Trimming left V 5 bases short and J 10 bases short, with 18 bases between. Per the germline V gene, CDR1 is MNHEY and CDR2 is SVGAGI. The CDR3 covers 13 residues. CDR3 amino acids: CASSQRVYSHQYF. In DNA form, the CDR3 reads TGTGCCAGCAGTCAGAGGGTATACAGCCATCAGTACTTC.

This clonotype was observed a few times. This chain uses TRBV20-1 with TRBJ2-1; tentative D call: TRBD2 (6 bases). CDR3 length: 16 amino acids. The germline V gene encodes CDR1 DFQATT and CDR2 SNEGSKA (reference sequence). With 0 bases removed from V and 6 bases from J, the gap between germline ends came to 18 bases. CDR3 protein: CSARDHSASDFNEQFF. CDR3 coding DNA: TGCAGTGCTAGAGATCATTCGGCTAGCGACTTCAATGAGCAGTTCTTC.

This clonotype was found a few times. The DNA of the CDR3 is TGCGCCAGCAGCCTTCTTCGACAGTTACCGGGGCGCGGGGTAAATGAGCAGTTCTTC. Translated: CASSLLRQLPGRGVNEQFF. The V gene is TRBV5-1, the J gene TRBJ2-1; the D gene is possibly TRBD2 (6 bases). The CDR3 runs to 19 residues. Trimming took 4 bases from V and 7 from J, leaving 30 bases between them. Per the germline V gene, CDR1 is SGHRS and CDR2 is YFSETQ.

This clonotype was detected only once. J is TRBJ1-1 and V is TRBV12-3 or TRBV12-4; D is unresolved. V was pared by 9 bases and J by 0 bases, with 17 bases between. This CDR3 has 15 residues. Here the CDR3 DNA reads TGTGCCAGTCGACGTCACCGGGAGTTGAACACTGAAGCTTTCTTT. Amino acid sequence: CASRRHRELNTEAFF.

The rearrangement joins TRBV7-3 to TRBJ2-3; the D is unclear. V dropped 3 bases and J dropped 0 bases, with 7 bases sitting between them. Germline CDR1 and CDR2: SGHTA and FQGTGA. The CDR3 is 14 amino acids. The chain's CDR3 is CASSFGLSTDTQYF. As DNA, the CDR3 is TGTGCCAGCAGCTTCGGGCTGAGCACAGATACGCAGTATTTT.

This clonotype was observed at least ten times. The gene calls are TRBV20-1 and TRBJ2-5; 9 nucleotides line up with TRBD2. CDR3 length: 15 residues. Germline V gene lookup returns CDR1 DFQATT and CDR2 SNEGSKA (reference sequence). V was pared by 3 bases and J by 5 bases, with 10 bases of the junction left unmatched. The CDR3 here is CSASGGTSIRETQYF. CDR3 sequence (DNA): TGCAGTGCTAGTGGGGGGACTAGCATCCGGGAGACCCAGTACTTC.

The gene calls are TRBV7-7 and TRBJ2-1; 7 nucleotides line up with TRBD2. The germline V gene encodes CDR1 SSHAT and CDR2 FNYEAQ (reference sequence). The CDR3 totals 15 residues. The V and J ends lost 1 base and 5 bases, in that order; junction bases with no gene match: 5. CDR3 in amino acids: CASSLGRGGHNEQFF. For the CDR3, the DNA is TGTGCCAGCAGCTTAGGGCGCGGGGGACACAATGAGCAGTTCTTC.

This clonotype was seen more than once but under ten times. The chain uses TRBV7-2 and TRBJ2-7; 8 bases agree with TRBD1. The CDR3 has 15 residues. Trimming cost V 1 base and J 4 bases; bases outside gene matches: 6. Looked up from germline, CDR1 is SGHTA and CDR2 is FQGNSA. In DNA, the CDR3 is TGTGCCAGCAGCTTAGAGCAGGGGGCTTTGTACGAGCAGTACTTC. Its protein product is CASSLEQGALYEQYF.

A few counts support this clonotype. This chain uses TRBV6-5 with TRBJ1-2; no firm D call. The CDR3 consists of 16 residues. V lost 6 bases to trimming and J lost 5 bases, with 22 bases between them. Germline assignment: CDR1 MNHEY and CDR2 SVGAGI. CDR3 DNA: TGTGCCAGCAGGTCACGGCGCGCCTCAGTAGGGTATGGCTACACCTTC. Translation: CASRSRRASVGYGYTF.